Listed below are T cell receptor beta chains from one sample, sequenced in a study of cytomegalovirus exposure and HLA in healthy donors. The data were produced by immunoSEQ multiplex PCR, yet TCRdb's version contains in-frame clones alone and is incomplete. The sample carries about 160,000 clones, approximately 80% recorded once. Sequenced input: PBMCs. These receptors came from a male donor in good health and CMV-seropositive. Each CDR3 is given with its conserved first and last residue. D genes are given only for firm matches. The size of a clone is reported for some rows only, either as once, few or many, or as a class for expanded clones.

few,TRBJ1-2,13,TRBV18,-,CATRGLANYGYTF,TGTGCCACCCGGGGGTTAGCTAACTATGGCTACACCTTC
-,TRBJ2-7,13,TRBV27,-,CASSFLGSYEQYF,TGTGCCAGCAGTTTTCTCGGGTCCTACGAGCAGTACTTC
-,TRBJ1-4,14,TRBV6-1,TRBD1,CASSRTGVGEKLFF,TGTGCCAGCAGTAGGACAGGGGTGGGTGAAAAACTGTTTTTT
few,TRBJ1-1,15,TRBV28,TRBD1,CASKNRGGQNTEAFF,TGTGCCAGCAAGAACAGAGGGGGCCAGAACACTGAAGCTTTCTTT
-,TRBJ1-2,14,TRBV19,TRBD1,CASSIIGGPYGYTF,TGTGCCAGTAGTATAATAGGGGGCCCATATGGCTACACCTTC
-,TRBJ2-1,16,TRBV18,TRBD2,CASSPGEGLVLNEQFF,TGTGCCAGCTCACCTGGGGAGGGCTTAGTGTTGAATGAGCAGTTCTTC
-,TRBJ1-4,14,TRBV25-1,-,CASSPAGANEKLFF,TGTGCCAGCAGCCCGGCGGGGGCGAATGAAAAACTGTTTTTT
-,TRBJ2-2,17,TRBV4-2,TRBD2,CASSLGLAGVGTGELFF,TGTGCCAGCAGCCTCGGACTAGCGGGAGTAGGAACCGGGGAGCTGTTTTTT
few,TRBJ2-3,15,TRBV7-2,-,CASSLVAKNTDTQYF,TGTGCCAGCAGCTTAGTAGCGAAAAACACAGATACGCAGTATTTT
-,TRBJ1-5,15,TRBV5-8,TRBD1,CASSFGTGVNQPQHF,TGTGCCAGCAGTTTCGGGACAGGGGTGAATCAGCCCCAGCATTTT
-,TRBJ1-1,14,TRBV6-5,-,CASRLPGQNTEAFF,TGTGCCAGCAGGTTGCCGGGTCAGAACACTGAAGCTTTCTTT
-,TRBJ2-2,15,TRBV4-1,-,CASSPGGLLTGELFF,TGCGCCAGCAGCCCTGGGGGACTCCTCACCGGGGAGCTGTTTTTT
-,TRBJ2-3,17,TRBV5-4,TRBD2,CATPGGNPPAATDTQYF,TGTGCCACCCCGGGAGGGAACCCCCCCGCGGCCACAGATACGCAGTATTTT
-,TRBJ2-5,12,TRBV7-2,-,CASSVSGETQYF,TGTGCCAGCAGCGTTTCAGGGGAGACCCAGTACTTC
-,TRBJ2-7,15,TRBV19,TRBD1,CASSMRGTDGYEQYF,TGTGCCAGTAGTATGAGGGGGACAGACGGTTACGAGCAGTACTTC
-,TRBJ2-3,15,TRBV9,-,CASSVGSASTDTQYF,TGTGCCAGCAGCGTAGGGAGCGCTAGCACAGATACGCAGTATTTT
-,TRBJ1-2,14,TRBV7-2,-,CASSLGQTFYGYTF,TGTGCCAGCAGCTTAGGACAGACCTTCTATGGCTACACCTTC
-,TRBJ1-1,14,TRBV11-3,-,CASSPAGQNTEAFF,TGTGCCAGCAGCCCGGCGGGTCAGAACACTGAAGCTTTCTTT
-,TRBJ2-3,14,TRBV5-1,-,CASSGDLTGDTQYF,TGCGCCAGCAGCGGCGACCTAACCGGGGATACGCAGTATTTT
-,TRBJ2-1,13,TRBV5-4,-,CASSLAPGDEQFF,TGTGCCAGCAGCTTGGCCCCAGGTGATGAGCAGTTCTTC
-,TRBJ2-7,13,TRBV28,-,CASRVGHSYEQYF,TGTGCCAGCAGGGTTGGCCACTCCTACGAGCAGTACTTC
once,TRBJ2-7,14,TRBV6-1,TRBD2,CASITSGTSISQYF,TGTGCCAGCATAACCTCCGGGACTAGCATCTCCCAGTACTTC
-,TRBJ2-2,16,TRBV28,TRBD2,CASSLGREGNTGELFF,TGTGCCAGCAGTTTGGGGCGGGAGGGTAACACCGGGGAGCTGTTTTTT
-,TRBJ2-7,13,TRBV10-3,TRBD2,CAIGRKREYEQYF,TGTGCCATCGGGAGGAAGCGGGAGTACGAGCAGTACTTC
-,TRBJ2-5,15,TRBV28,TRBD1,CASSGVQGAGETQYF,TGTGCCAGCAGTGGAGTACAGGGGGCCGGAGAGACCCAGTACTTC
once,TRBJ2-1,15,TRBV5-1,-,CASSWGSGAYNEQFF,TGCGCCAGCAGCTGGGGTAGCGGTGCCTACAATGAGCAGTTCTTC
few,TRBJ1-2,15,TRBV6-1,TRBD1,CASSPDRDLLYGYTF,TGTGCCAGCAGTCCGGACAGGGACCTTCTCTATGGCTACACCTTC
-,TRBJ2-7,16,TRBV28,-,CASSLLRGGHSYEQYF,TGTGCCAGCAGTTTGCTACGAGGGGGTCACTCCTACGAGCAGTACTTC
-,TRBJ1-1,11,TRBV2,-,CASGRGREAFF,TGTGCCAGCGGGAGAGGGAGGGAAGCTTTCTTT
-,TRBJ2-4,14,TRBV27,TRBD1,CASSSGTGRNIQYF,TGTGCCAGCTCGAGCGGGACAGGGAGAAACATTCAGTACTTC
-,TRBJ1-5,13,TRBV7-9,-,CSSTPGEGQPQHF,TGTTCCAGCACCCCAGGGGAAGGTCAGCCCCAGCATTTT
-,TRBJ1-1,12,TRBV4-3,-,CASSQGNYEAFF,TGCGCCAGCAGCCAAGGGAACTATGAAGCTTTCTTT
-,TRBJ1-3,15,TRBV7-9,-,CASSSPEGTGNTIYF,TGTGCCAGCAGCTCCCCCGAGGGCACTGGAAACACCATATATTTT
-,TRBJ1-5,15,TRBV4-2,-,CASSQGGQSNQPQHF,TGTGCCAGCAGCCAAGGCGGACAGTCCAATCAGCCCCAGCATTTT
-,TRBJ1-2,18,TRBV29-1,TRBD1,CSVEDRVSDRLRNYGYTF,TGCAGCGTTGAAGATCGGGTTTCGGACAGGCTACGTAACTATGGCTACACCTTC
once,TRBJ1-2,13,TRBV18,-,CASSPGANYGYTF,TGTGCCAGCTCACCTGGAGCTAACTATGGCTACACCTTC
-,TRBJ2-1,16,TRBV9,-,CASSVGAGHANNEQFF,TGTGCCAGCAGCGTAGGGGCAGGCCACGCGAACAATGAGCAGTTCTTC
few,TRBJ2-7,16,TRBV11-2,-,CASSLEIRVQTYEQYF,TGTGCCAGCAGCTTAGAAATCAGGGTACAGACCTACGAGCAGTACTTC
-,TRBJ1-2,15,TRBV9,-,CASSLDRHNNYGYTF,TGTGCCAGCAGCCTCGACAGGCACAATAACTATGGCTACACCTTC
few,TRBJ2-2,16,TRBV11-2,TRBD1,CASSPTLTGKGGELFF,TGTGCCAGCAGCCCAACCCTGACAGGGAAGGGCGGGGAGCTGTTTTTT
-,TRBJ2-4,12,TRBV29-1,-,CSVAGSENIQYF,TGCAGCGTTGCGGGGTCCGAAAACATTCAGTACTTC
-,TRBJ2-4,15,TRBV9,TRBD2,CASSLSSGRRDIQYF,TGTGCCAGCAGCCTCTCTAGCGGGAGGAGGGACATTCAGTACTTC
-,TRBJ2-1,13,TRBV10-3,TRBD2,CAIKSGGSDEQFF,TGTGCCATCAAAAGCGGGGGAAGCGATGAGCAGTTCTTC
-,TRBJ2-6,18,TRBV5-1,TRBD2,CASSFRASGFSGANVLTF,TGCGCCAGCAGTTTTAGGGCTAGCGGGTTCTCTGGGGCCAACGTCCTGACTTTC
-,TRBJ1-1,16,TRBV6-6,TRBD1,CASSSSGTALNTEAFF,TGTGCCAGCAGTTCTTCCGGGACAGCCCTGAACACTGAAGCTTTCTTT
-,TRBJ2-1,16,TRBV13,TRBD2,CASSPQGTSTYNEQFF,TGTGCCAGCAGCCCTCAAGGGACTAGCACCTACAATGAGCAGTTCTTC
-,TRBJ2-7,14,TRBV27,-,CASRRTETSYEQYF,TGTGCCAGCAGGAGAACGGAGACCTCCTACGAGCAGTACTTC
few,TRBJ1-1,15,TRBV7-9,-,CASLLGGGALSAAFF,TGTGCCAGCCTCTTAGGGGGAGGGGCCCTCTCTGCGGCTTTCTTT